Below are 7 T cell receptor beta chains sequenced from a single sample in a study of somatic mutations in cytotoxic T cells in rheumatoid arthritis (dated by TCRdb to the late 2010s). Library generation was performed with the immunoSEQ multiplex PCR assay. In its TCRdb copy, this immuneACCESS table keeps in-frame sequences only and misses some clones. Where compared with another copy, unresolved V genes explain less than half of these, and the others have no known cause. Counted in this sample were 18,000 or so clones; about 68% of them appeared once. In total, the top ten clones hold roughly 5.3% of the sample. Sequenced sample: CD8+ T cells sorted from blood. The source is a man aged 55-75 years in good health.

The chain is built from TRBV7-9 and TRBJ2-7, with 13 bases fitting TRBD2. The CDR3 has 16 residues. V trimming: 5 bases; J trimming: 5 bases; junction bases outside the gene matches: 9. Germline CDR1 SEHNR, CDR2 FQNEAQ (reference sequence). CDR3 region: CASSPPTSGRNDEQYF. The CDR3 region has the DNA TGTGCCAGCAGCCCACCGACTAGCGGGAGGAACGACGAGCAGTACTTC. Full variable domain (missing parts from reference TRBV7-9 and TRBJ2-7): DTGVSQNPRHKITKRGQNVTFRCDPISEHNRLYWYRQTLGQGPEFLTYFQNEAQLEKSRLLSDRFSAERPKGSFSTLEIQRTEQGDSAMYLCASSPPTSGRNDEQYFGPGTRLTVT.

The chain recombines TRBV12-2 with TRBJ2-7; the DNA was not used to check the table's D call, TRBD2. TRBV12-2 is deemed a pseudogene. There are 18 residues in the CDR3. The CDR3 coding sequence is TGTGCAAGTCGCTTGGGGCAGGCCTTGGGCGGGGGGCACTACGAGCAGTACTTC. It translates to CASRLGQALGGGHYEQYF.

This chain links TRBV19 with TRBJ2-7; weak D call: TRBD1 (5 bases). Germline loops: CDR1 LNHDA, CDR2 SQIVND (reference sequence). This CDR3 has 14 residues. The V end was cut by 0 bases, the J end by 3 bases, with 9 bases between. In DNA, the CDR3 is TGTGCCAGTAGTATAGATCTTACAGGCTACGAGCAGTACTTC. Translating gives CASSIDLTGYEQYF.

The chain links TRBV9 to TRBJ2-7; 7 nucleotides align to TRBD2. Germline V gives CDR1 SGDLS, CDR2 YYNGEE. The CDR3 length is 17 residues. The J segment lost 3 bases and the V segment lost 4 bases, leaving 16 bases of the junction unmatched. The CDR3 sequence: CASSPNPPGRVNYEQYF. The CDR3 DNA is TGTGCCAGCAGCCCAAACCCCCCAGGGAGGGTAAACTACGAGCAGTACTTC.

This clone was counted once. This chain joins TRBV29-1 and TRBJ2-7; perhaps TRBD1 as D (6 bases). V shed 2 bases and J shed 3 bases, with 14 bases lying between them. Per the germline V gene, CDR1 is SQVTM and CDR2 is ANQGSEA. This CDR3 region has 14 residues. The CDR3 sequence is CSVESPGTYYEQYF. The CDR3 nucleotides are TGCAGCGTTGAATCTCCCGGGACATACTACGAGCAGTACTTC.

This chain connects TRBV2 to TRBJ2-2, with 7 bases that match TRBD2. Germline V CDR1 and CDR2: SNHLY, FYNNEI. The CDR3 sequence is 16 residues long. The junction had 5 bases not matched to a gene; V was cut back by 1 base and J by 3 bases. The CDR3 sequence is CASSEGGGLHTGELFF. CDR3 bases: TGTGCCAGCAGTGAAGGCGGGGGACTCCACACCGGGGAGCTGTTTTTT.

Only a few counts were recorded for this clone. The genes are TRBV30 and TRBJ1-1, with a weak D call TRBD1 (5 bases). Trimming left V 3 bases short and J 4 bases short, with 18 bases between. Germline V gene sequence: CDR1 GTSNPN, CDR2 SVGIG (reference sequence). This CDR3 spans 15 amino acids. CDR3 nucleotides: TGTGCCTGGAGCGAATATAGTGTGGGGGGCACTGAAGCTTTCTTT. Its protein is CAWSEYSVGGTEAFF.